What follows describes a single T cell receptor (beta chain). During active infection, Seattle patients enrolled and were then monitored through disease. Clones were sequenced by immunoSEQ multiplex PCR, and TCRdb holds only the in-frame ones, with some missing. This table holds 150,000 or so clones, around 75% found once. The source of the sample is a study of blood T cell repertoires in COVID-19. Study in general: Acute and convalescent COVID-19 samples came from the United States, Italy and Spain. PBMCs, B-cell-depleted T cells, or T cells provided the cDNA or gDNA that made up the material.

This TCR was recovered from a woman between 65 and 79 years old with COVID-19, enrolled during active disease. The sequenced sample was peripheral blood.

CDR3 in DNA: TGTGCCAGCAGCCAAGATGGTTCAGGCCCTCTCGGCTACACCTTC. Its translation: CASSQDGSGPLGYTF. The chain recombines TRBV3-1 (or the pseudogene TRBV3-2) with TRBJ1-2; D gene ambiguous. Germline CDR1 reads LGHDT; CDR2 reads YNNKEL (reference sequence). The CDR3 loop spans 15 amino acids. V lost 0 bases and J lost 8, with 16 bases in between.